These 27 T cell receptor beta chains were all obtained from the same sample, sequenced in a study of T cells in Graves' hyperthyroidism and ophthalmopathy. TCR beta CDR3 sequences were amplified from RNA transcripts. The TCR CDR3 first-round RT-PCR relied on the HTBI primer set. TCRdb re-called the multiplex PCR reads with MiXCR, one entry per CDR3 protein. Of roughly 500,000 distinct CDR3 sequences in the sample, about 15% were seen once. Sample: blood. These receptors came from a woman in her twenties or thirties with Graves' hyperthyroidism that later progressed to Graves' ophthalmopathy.

The chain joins TRBV6-1 to TRBJ2-1; 7 bases line up with TRBD1. V gave up 5 bases and J gave up 4 bases; unmatched junction bases: 5. The CDR3 spans 14 residues. Germline values: CDR1 MNHNS, CDR2 SASEGT. CDR3 sequence (DNA): TGTGCCAGCAGTAACAGGGGCCAATACAATGAGCAGTTCTTC. This gives the protein CASSNRGQYNEQFF.

Comment on this clonotype: A much larger clone differs from this one at a single base, so this may be a read error. J is TRBJ2-6 and V is TRBV10-3; D remains ambiguous. This CDR3 has 16 residues. From germline, CDR1 is ENHRY and CDR2 SYGVKD. The CDR3 loop is CVIRPSPQAGANVLTF. CDR3 bases: TGTGTCATCAGGCCAAGCCCGCAGGCTGGGGCCAACGTCCTGACTTTC.

Ten or more counts support this clonotype. The chain employs TRBV6-5 and TRBJ2-1; 7 positions agree with TRBD2. V dropped 6 bases and J dropped 5; count of bases not matched to a gene: 13. The CDR3 is 16 residues long. Germline values: CDR1 MNHEY, CDR2 SVGAGI. The CDR3 here is CASRPQPLANHNEQFF. In DNA form, the CDR3 reads TGTGCCAGCAGACCCCAGCCACTAGCGAACCACAATGAGCAGTTCTTC.

This clonotype was picked up many times. The V call is TRBV5-1, the J call TRBJ2-7, with 11 bases aligning to TRBD2. V dropped 7 bases and J dropped 3; count of bases not matched to a gene: 6. This CDR3 region has 14 residues. Germline loops: CDR1 SGHRS, CDR2 YFSETQ. CDR3 in amino acids: CASSAGTSGYEQYF. CDR3 in DNA: TGCGCCAGCTCAGCCGGGACTAGCGGCTACGAGCAGTACTTC.

In its sample, this clonotype was seen many times. CDR3 sequence reads: CASSYGTGNMYAEAFF. The CDR3 DNA follows: TGTGCCAGCAGTTACGGGACAGGGAATATGTACGCTGAAGCTTTCTTT. This chain links TRBV27 with TRBJ1-1, with 9 bases that match TRBD1. V was clipped by 4 bases and J by 6 bases; unmatched bases: 12. This CDR3 contains 16 residues. Germline CDR1 MNHEY, CDR2 SMNVEV (reference sequence).

This clonotype occurred a few times. The chain uses TRBV5-1 and TRBJ2-1; the match to TRBD2 covers 9 bases. The CDR3 is made up of 20 amino acids. V was clipped by 2 bases and J by 0 bases; unmatched bases: 15. Germline V gene sequence: CDR1 SGHRS, CDR2 YFSETQ. CDR3 sequence (DNA): TGCGCCAGCAGCTTCCCGTTAAAAGCGGGAGGTACTAACTCCTACAATGAGCAGTTCTTC. Amino acids: CASSFPLKAGGTNSYNEQFF.

The table lists this clonotype with many counts. The chain recombines TRBV6-1 with TRBJ2-2; 10 bases align to TRBD1. Germline CDR1 and CDR2: MNHNS and SASEGT. V was pared by 6 bases and J by 3 bases, with 4 bases of the junction left unmatched. This CDR3 spans 15 amino acids. Written as DNA, the CDR3 is TGTGCCAGCAGGCTCGGACAGGGGGACACCGGGGAGCTGTTTTTT. This encodes CASRLGQGDTGELFF.

The V and J genes are TRBV11-1 and TRBJ2-3; 8 bases fit TRBD1. The CDR3 runs to 16 residues. CDR1 and CDR2 from the germline V gene are SGHAT and FQDESV (reference sequence). V trimming: 5 bases; J trimming: 2 bases; junction bases outside the gene matches: 9. This CDR3 is CASSHQTGALTDTQYF. The CDR3 DNA reads as TGTGCCAGCAGCCATCAGACAGGGGCACTCACAGATACGCAGTATTTT.

At least ten counts were recorded for this clonotype. V is TRBV27 and J is TRBJ2-1, with 7 positions matching TRBD2. Germline-derived CDR1 and CDR2 are MNHEY and SMNVEV (reference sequence). The CDR3 length is 15 residues. The V and J ends lost 7 bases and 4 bases, in that order; junction bases with no gene match: 10. In nucleotides, the CDR3 is TGTGCCAGCAATCCATCCCGGGGGGTTTACAATGAGCAGTTCTTC. This sequence encodes CASNPSRGVYNEQFF.

This clonotype was detected ten times or more. The V call is TRBV10-3, the J call TRBJ1-5, with D unclear. Germline-derived CDR1 and CDR2 are ENHRY and SYGVKD. The V end was cut by 4 bases, the J end by 5 bases, with 12 bases between. CDR3 length equals 14 residues. Written as DNA, the CDR3 is TGTGCCATCAGTGGATCCCCCGGGGATCAGCCCCAGCATTTT. Its translation: CAISGSPGDQPQHF.

This clonotype was observed at least ten times. The chain carries TRBV12-3 or TRBV12-4 and TRBJ1-1; 7 bases map to TRBD1. The CDR3 spans 13 residues. Trimming removed 7 bases from V and 4 bases from J; junction bases left unmatched: 6. Here the CDR3 reads CASTLTGATEAFF. Written as DNA, the CDR3 is TGTGCCAGCACTCTTACAGGGGCCACTGAAGCTTTCTTT.

This clonotype appeared many times. The chain links TRBV20-1 to TRBJ2-7, with D unclear. Germline CDR1 reads DFQATT; CDR2 reads SNEGSKA (reference sequence). This CDR3 has 11 residues. Trimming took off 6 bases at V and 2 bases at J, with 8 bases between the two ends. The CDR3 sequence is CSANWAYEQYF. CDR3 in DNA: TGCAGTGCGAATTGGGCCTACGAGCAGTACTTC.

The count of this clonotype is one. V gene TRBV20-1 combines with J gene TRBJ1-2; 11 nucleotides align to TRBD1. Losses at the gene ends were 4 bases for V and 9 bases for J; bases not matched to a gene: 10. The CDR3 length is 14 residues. CDR1 and CDR2 from the germline V gene are DFQATT and SNEGSKA (reference sequence). The CDR3 is CSAIAGQGAQSYTF. In DNA form, the CDR3 reads TGCAGTGCTATTGCCGGACAGGGGGCTCAAAGCTACACCTTC.

This clonotype was counted many times. The CDR3 DNA is TGTGCCAGCAGTGAAGCAAAAGGCACTGAAGCTTTCTTT. Translated: CASSEAKGTEAFF. The chain couples TRBV6-1 to TRBJ1-1; no clear D gene. Germline values: CDR1 MNHNS, CDR2 SASEGT. The CDR3 has 13 amino acids. V was pared by 0 bases and J by 4 bases, with 6 bases between.

This clonotype was recorded a few times. The chain links TRBV6-5 to TRBJ2-7; the match to TRBD1 covers 7 bases. The CDR3 has 14 residues. V shed 4 bases and J 3 bases; nucleotides not matched to a gene: 6. Germline CDR1 and CDR2: MNHEY and SVGAGI. The CDR3, as DNA: TGTGCCAGCAGTTTGGCGACAGGGCGCTACGAGCAGTACTTC. This sequence encodes CASSLATGRYEQYF.

This clonotype was counted only a few times. The genes are TRBV7-9 and TRBJ1-2; D may be TRBD1 (5 bases). This CDR3 region has 16 residues. CDR1 and CDR2 from the germline V gene are SEHNR and FQNEAQ (reference sequence). V was shortened by 6 bases and J by 0 bases, with 17 bases between the two germline ends. This CDR3 is CASRFGGNGANYGYTF. The CDR3 nucleotides are TGTGCCAGCAGATTTGGGGGGAACGGAGCTAACTATGGCTACACCTTC.

V gene TRBV11-1 combines with J gene TRBJ2-1; 14 bases agree with TRBD2. The CDR3 has 17 residues. Germline CDR1 SGHAT, CDR2 FQDESV (reference sequence). V shed 4 bases, J shed 4 bases, and the junction held 6 bases outside the gene matches. CDR3 protein: CASSSPGLAGGYNEQFF. The CDR3 DNA reads TGTGCCAGCAGCTCGCCCGGACTAGCGGGAGGTTACAATGAGCAGTTCTTC.

This clonotype was picked up many times. The gene calls are TRBV24-1 and TRBJ1-2, with no clear D. V lost 4 bases and J lost 8, with 10 bases in between. Looked up from germline, CDR1 is KGHDR and CDR2 is SFDVKD. This CDR3 comprises 12 residues. CDR3 in amino acids: CATSDTPSGYTF. The CDR3 DNA is TGTGCCACCAGTGACACCCCGTCCGGCTACACCTTC.

This clonotype has ten or more counts. The chain joins TRBV2 to TRBJ2-7, with a tentative D call TRBD2 (6 bases). Germline loops: CDR1 SNHLY, CDR2 FYNNEI. The CDR3 is 16 residues long. V dropped 3 bases and J dropped 0 bases, with 15 bases sitting between them. The CDR3 region has the DNA TGTGCCAGCAGTGAGGGCTCCCTAGCGAACTCCTACGAGCAGTACTTC. Its translation: CASSEGSLANSYEQYF. The entire variable domain, with the rest obtained from reference TRBV2 and TRBJ2-7, is as follows: EPEVTQTPSHQVTQMGQEVILRCVPISNHLYFYWYRQILGQKVEFLVSFYNNEISEKSEIFDDQFSVERPDGSNFTLKIRSTKLEDSAMYFCASSEGSLANSYEQYFGPGTRLTVT.

The chain uses TRBV6-2 or TRBV6-3 and TRBJ2-7; 15 bases line up with TRBD2. Germline V gives CDR1 MNHEY, CDR2 SVGEGT. V lost 5 bases to trimming and J lost 3 bases; unmatched junction nucleotides: 20. The CDR3 runs 21 residues. DNA for the CDR3: TGTGCCAGCAGTGTCATAGTGGGAGTGGGACTAGCGGGAGGTCTGAGCTACGAGCAGTACTTC. This translates into CASSVIVGVGLAGGLSYEQYF.

This clonotype showed up many times. The genes are TRBV30 and TRBJ1-5; perhaps TRBD1 as D (5 bases). The germline gives CDR1 GTSNPN, CDR2 SVGIG (reference sequence). V lost 0 bases, J lost 3 bases, and 9 bases lay in between. This CDR3 is 14 amino acids long. This chain's CDR3 is CAWSVKGDNQPQHF. For the CDR3, the DNA is TGTGCCTGGAGTGTCAAAGGGGACAATCAGCCCCAGCATTTT. The complete variable domain, with remaining parts taken from reference TRBV30 and TRBJ1-5, reads SQTIHQWPATLVQPVGSPLSLECTVEGTSNPNLYWYRQAAGRGLQLLFYSVGIGQISSEVPQNLSASRPQDRQFILSSKKLLLSDSGFYLCAWSVKGDNQPQHFGDGTRLSIL.

This clonotype occurred many times. The chain employs TRBV29-1 and TRBJ1-1; D is perhaps TRBD1 (6 bases). The CDR3 contains 14 residues. The germline CDR1 and CDR2 sequences are SQVTM and ANQGSEA. Deletions cut 5 bases from V and 0 bases from J, with 13 bases between. The CDR3: CSVKDSWVNTEAFF. The CDR3 DNA follows: TGCAGCGTTAAGGACAGTTGGGTGAACACTGAAGCTTTCTTT.

This clonotype appeared a few times. This chain connects TRBV4-1 to TRBJ1-6, with D possibly TRBD1 on 6 matching bases. This CDR3 comprises 16 residues. Per germline, CDR1 MGHRA and CDR2 YSYEKL. V was clipped by 3 bases and J by 7 bases, with 16 bases between them. CDR3 in DNA: TGCGCCAGCAGCCACAAGGCCGGGACATCGAATTCACCCCTCCACTTT. Translated: CASSHKAGTSNSPLHF.

This clonotype appeared many times. J is TRBJ2-2 and V is TRBV3-1, with 9 bases lining up with TRBD2. There are 17 residues in the CDR3. V trimming: 1 base; J trimming: 3 bases; junction bases outside the gene matches: 6. CDR1 is LGHDT and CDR2 is YNNKEL in the germline V gene (reference sequence). CDR3 in amino acids: CASSQVGGRVYTGELFF. CDR3 DNA: TGTGCCAGCAGCCAAGTCGGCGGGAGGGTCTACACCGGGGAGCTGTTTTTT.

This chain links TRBV6-2 or TRBV6-3 with TRBJ1-5; 8 bases are a match to TRBD1. CDR1 and CDR2 from the germline V gene are MNHEY and SVGEGT. The CDR3 runs 15 residues. The trim removed 5 bases at V and 7 bases at J, leaving 10 bases unmatched. The CDR3 loop is CASSMTTGGGQPQHF. The CDR3 DNA sequence: TGTGCCAGCAGTATGACAACAGGGGGGGGGCAGCCCCAGCATTTT.

In this sample, this clonotype turned up many times. The chain employs TRBV6-2 or TRBV6-3 and TRBJ1-1, with no clear D. Per germline, CDR1 MNHEY and CDR2 SVGEGT. Trimming removed 7 bases from V and 4 bases from J, with 16 bases in between. This CDR3 is 14 amino acids long. The CDR3 here is CASTSGEGGTEAFF. The CDR3 DNA reads TGTGCCAGCACCTCCGGGGAGGGAGGCACTGAAGCTTTCTTT.

This clonotype was detected many times. The gene calls are TRBV6-1 and TRBJ2-5; a weak D match, TRBD1 (6 bases). The ends were cut back, 4 bases at V and 3 bases at J, with 9 bases in the middle. CDR3 length: 13 residues. Germline V gives CDR1 MNHNS, CDR2 SASEGT. The chain's CDR3 is CASSATGEETQYF. Here the CDR3 DNA reads TGTGCCAGCAGTGCGACAGGAGAAGAGACCCAGTACTTC.